A single sample gave rise to the 18 T cell receptor beta chains below, sequenced in a study of beta chain features in type 1 diabetes. cDNA synthesis used the whole RNA isolate, giving expressed TCRB sequences. TCRdb's copy holds only in-frame clones and misses some; the assay was immunoSEQ multiplex PCR. The sample records some 200,000 clones, about a tenth being singletons. Input material: central memory CD4+ T cells from blood. The receptors shown here come from a young man in good health.

This clone has more than one count but fewer than ten. The chain is built from TRBV28 and TRBJ2-5, with 11 bases lining up with TRBD2. Losses at the gene ends were 3 bases for V and 5 bases for J; bases not matched to a gene: 8. The CDR3 extends over 16 amino acids. Germline assignment: CDR1 MDHEN and CDR2 SYDVKM. The CDR3 DNA reads TGTGCCAGCAGTTTTGGTGTAGCGGGAGGGCCCGAGACCCAGTACTTC. It yields the protein CASSFGVAGGPETQYF.

This chain's CDR3 is CASSLDRASYEQYF. Written as DNA, the CDR3 is TGTGCCAGCAGCTTGGACAGGGCTTCCTACGAGCAGTACTTC. The chain joins TRBV7-3 to TRBJ2-7; TRBD1 matches at 8 bases. Germline values: CDR1 SGHTA, CDR2 FQGTGA. V gave up 3 bases and J gave up 1 base; unmatched junction bases: 2. The CDR3 totals 14 residues.

This clone was seen only once. The genes are TRBV29-1 and TRBJ1-4; D ambiguous. This CDR3 contains 11 residues. V lost 7 bases and J lost 6, with 9 bases in between. In germline, CDR1 is SQVTM, CDR2 ANQGSEA. CDR3 sequence: CSGRMDEKLFF. Written as DNA, the CDR3 is TGCAGCGGAAGAATGGATGAAAAACTGTTTTTT.

The rearrangement uses TRBV27 and TRBJ2-7; weak D call: TRBD2 (6 bases). V was shortened by 3 bases and J by 2 bases, with 14 bases between the two germline ends. This CDR3 is built from 15 residues. Germline V gives CDR1 MNHEY, CDR2 SMNVEV (reference sequence). CDR3 residues: CASSFARDDAYEQYF. The CDR3 nucleotides read TGTGCCAGCAGTTTCGCGCGGGACGATGCCTACGAGCAGTACTTC.

This chain links TRBV6-6 with TRBJ2-7; tentatively, D is TRBD1 (6 bases). Germline values: CDR1 MNHNY, CDR2 SVGAGI (reference sequence). Trimming took off 2 bases at V and 5 bases at J, with 13 bases between the two ends. The CDR3 extends over 14 amino acids. The CDR3 loop is CASSYGRGKDEQYF. For the CDR3, the DNA is TGTGCCAGCAGTTACGGCAGGGGTAAGGACGAGCAGTACTTC.

This clone was detected ten times or more. The rearrangement uses TRBV6-6 and TRBJ2-1, with 11 bases fitting TRBD1. V shed 3 bases and J 14 bases; nucleotides not matched to a gene: 12. CDR1 and CDR2 from the germline V gene are MNHNY and SVGAGI (reference sequence). The CDR3 totals 15 residues. CDR3 in DNA: TGTGCCAGCAGTTATCAAGGACAGGGGGCGGATCAGAAGTTCTTC. Residues: CASSYQGQGADQKFF.

The chain combines TRBV6-1 with TRBJ2-5, with 11 bases aligning to TRBD1. This CDR3 contains 15 residues. V was clipped by 6 bases and J by 5 bases; unmatched bases: 8. Germline V gene data show CDR1 as MNHNS and CDR2 as SASEGT. CDR3 DNA sequence: TGTGCCAGCAGGGCCCAGGGACAGGGGGTTGAGACCCAGTACTTC. Residues: CASRAQGQGVETQYF.

This sequence joins TRBV10-3 and TRBJ2-3, with 14 bases that match TRBD2. The CDR3 length is 16 residues. Germline CDR1 ENHRY, CDR2 SYGVKD. The V gene end was trimmed by 6 bases and the J gene end by 3 bases; junction bases not matched to a gene: 5. The CDR3 DNA is TGTGCCATCAGCAGGACTAGCGGGAGGAGGACAGATACGCAGTATTTT. This sequence encodes CAISRTSGRRTDTQYF.

This clone was picked up many times. The chain's CDR3 is CASTLQENTEAFF. CDR3 DNA sequence: TGTGCCAGCACCCTACAGGAGAACACTGAAGCTTTCTTT. The rearrangement links TRBV7-9 to TRBJ1-1; perhaps TRBD1 as D (5 bases). This CDR3 comprises 13 residues. Trimming took 7 bases from V and 1 from J, leaving 10 bases between them. Germline V gene sequence: CDR1 SEHNR, CDR2 FQNEAQ (reference sequence).

The rearrangement joins TRBV18 to TRBJ2-1; 10 positions agree with TRBD2. Germline values: CDR1 KGHSH, CDR2 LQKENI. This CDR3 is built from 16 residues. J gave up 4 bases and V 5 bases, and 8 bases lay outside the gene matches. As DNA, the CDR3 is TGTGCCAGCTCAACCTTAGCGGGAGGAGCATACAATGAGCAGTTCTTC. Residues: CASSTLAGGAYNEQFF.

This rearrangement joins TRBV6-5 to TRBJ2-3, with D uncertain. CDR3 length: 13 residues. The germline V gene encodes CDR1 MNHEY and CDR2 SVGAGI. The ends were cut back, 7 bases at V and 0 bases at J, with 8 bases in the middle. The CDR3 spells CASTHSSTDTQYF. The CDR3 DNA is TGTGCCAGCACCCACTCTAGCACAGATACGCAGTATTTT.

In its sample, this clone was seen a few times. V and J are TRBV7-6 and TRBJ2-1, with a possible D match to TRBD1 (7 bases). Trimming shortened V by 1 base and J by 8 bases, and 12 bases separated the two germline ends. Germline V gene data show CDR1 as SGHVS and CDR2 as FNYEAQ. The CDR3 has 14 amino acids. CDR3 in amino acids: CASSLDGGGYEQFF. CDR3 in DNA: TGTGCCAGCAGCTTAGACGGAGGGGGCTATGAGCAGTTCTTC.

The chain links TRBV4-3 to TRBJ2-1, with D tentatively TRBD2 (5 bases). This CDR3 has 18 amino acids. V was pared by 3 bases and J by 0 bases, with 18 bases between. The germline V gene encodes CDR1 LGHNA and CDR2 YSLEER. The CDR3 is CASSHVGLLASSYNEQFF. CDR3 nucleotide sequence: TGCGCCAGCAGCCACGTCGGACTCCTTGCGAGCTCCTACAATGAGCAGTTCTTC.

This clone showed up many times. This chain connects TRBV30 to TRBJ1-1; the D gene is possibly TRBD1 (6 bases). CDR1 is GTSNPN, CDR2 SVGIG, per germline (reference sequence). Trimming cost V 4 bases and J 7 bases, with 10 bases left between them. The CDR3 is 11 residues long. The CDR3 DNA sequence: TGTGCCTGGACCGACAGGCGTGAAGCTTTCTTT. This gives the protein CAWTDRREAFF.

The rearrangement joins TRBV29-1 to TRBJ2-1; D is uncertain. V lost 4 bases and J lost 0, with 13 bases in between. Germline V CDR1 and CDR2: SQVTM, ANQGSEA. The CDR3 consists of 15 residues. The CDR3 spells CSVGDVGHSYNEQFF. The CDR3, as DNA: TGCAGCGTTGGGGATGTCGGCCACTCCTACAATGAGCAGTTCTTC.

V gene TRBV6-5 combines with J gene TRBJ2-4; no reliable D call. V dropped 6 bases and J dropped 8 bases, with 14 bases sitting between them. This CDR3 contains 13 residues. The germline CDR1 and CDR2 sequences are MNHEY and SVGAGI. The CDR3 loop reads CASSSLRADIQYF. The CDR3 DNA reads as TGTGCCAGCAGCTCCCTTAGGGCAGACATTCAGTACTTC.

The rearrangement links TRBV5-1 to TRBJ2-5, with TRBD1 matching over 7 bases. CDR1 is SGHRS and CDR2 is YFSETQ in the germline V gene. Losses at the gene ends were 4 bases for V and 5 bases for J; bases not matched to a gene: 14. The CDR3 runs to 16 residues. This CDR3 reads CASSGEPGQHRETQYF. DNA for the CDR3: TGCGCCAGCAGCGGGGAACCGGGACAGCATCGGGAGACCCAGTACTTC.

The chain combines TRBV30 with TRBJ1-1; no clear D gene. The CDR3 loop spans 14 amino acids. The germline V and J ends were trimmed by 0 bases and 1 base, with 9 bases remaining between them. Germline CDR1 is GTSNPN and CDR2 is SVGIG (reference sequence). The CDR3 DNA reads as TGTGCCTGGAGTGTAAACGCTAGGAACACTGAAGCTTTCTTT. Amino acids: CAWSVNARNTEAFF.